The 12 T cell receptor beta chains presented below share a single source sample, sequenced in a study of blood T cell repertoires in COVID-19. Assay used: immunoSEQ multiplex PCR; TCRdb lists only in-frame clones, some missing. The data show approximately 94,000 clones, more than 65% seen once. The sample was peripheral blood. These receptors were collected from a man in his 70s with active or convalescent COVID-19.

The count of this clone is one. V and J are TRBV7-9 and TRBJ1-6, with D possibly matching TRBD1 (5 bases). Germline assignment: CDR1 SEHNR and CDR2 FQNEAQ (reference sequence). This CDR3 has 15 amino acids. V was shortened by 6 bases and J by 10 bases, with 19 bases between the two germline ends. As DNA, the CDR3 is TGTGCCAGCAGAGGGCCGGGACTACCCCAGTCACCCCTCCACTTT. Residues: CASRGPGLPQSPLHF.

The chain employs TRBV6-2 or TRBV6-3 and TRBJ1-5; 9 positions agree with TRBD1. CDR1 and CDR2 (germline): MNHEY, SVGEGT. The CDR3 is 15 amino acids. The V segment lost 2 bases and the J segment 4 bases; nucleotides outside the gene matches: 3. The CDR3 sequence is CASSYAGTGNQPQHF. CDR3 DNA sequence: TGTGCCAGCAGTTACGCCGGGACAGGGAATCAGCCCCAGCATTTT.

The rearrangement joins TRBV21-1 to TRBJ1-6. TRBV21-1 is deemed a pseudogene. The CDR3 is 17 residues long. CDR3 residues: CASSKIKLPRQGGPLHF. The CDR3 bases are TGTGCCAGCAGCAAAATTAAGTTACCGCGTCAGGGAGGACCCCTCCACTTT.

The rearrangement joins TRBV2 to TRBJ2-1, with D maybe TRBD1 (5 bases). The V and J ends lost 1 base and 11 bases respectively, with 9 bases between them. CDR3 length: 12 amino acids. The germline V gene has CDR1 SNHLY and CDR2 FYNNEI. The DNA for the CDR3 is TGTGCCAGCAGTGAAGGGCAGGGCCAGCAGTTCTTC. Its translation is CASSEGQGQQFF.

This clone was detected only a few times. The chain employs TRBV27 and TRBJ2-4, with TRBD1 identical over 10 bases. Per the germline V gene, CDR1 is MNHEY and CDR2 is SMNVEV (reference sequence). The V and J ends lost 6 bases and 0 bases, in that order; junction bases with no gene match: 11. This CDR3 has 18 residues. The CDR3: CASRPGQGPPVAKNIQYF. Here the CDR3 DNA reads TGTGCCAGCAGGCCGGGACAGGGGCCTCCGGTAGCCAAAAACATTCAGTACTTC.

The chain couples TRBV14 to TRBJ2-5; 8 bases fit TRBD2. This CDR3 contains 15 residues. The germline V gene encodes CDR1 SGHDN and CDR2 FVKESK. With V trimmed by 1 base and J by 5 bases, 6 bases remained unmatched. The CDR3 nucleotides read TGTGCCAGCAGCCAAGTCGCTAGCGGGCAGGAGACCCAGTACTTC. This translates into CASSQVASGQETQYF.

V usage is TRBV12-5 and J usage is TRBJ2-1; 9 nucleotides line up with TRBD1. Unmatched junction bases numbered 10, after V lost 6 bases and J lost 4 bases. This CDR3 comprises 16 residues. Germline V gene lookup returns CDR1 LGHNT and CDR2 FRNRAP. This CDR3 reads CASGLGGQGQYNEQFF. The CDR3 DNA reads as TGTGCTAGTGGCCTTGGGGGACAGGGACAATACAATGAGCAGTTCTTC.

This clone was picked up a small number of times. The V call is TRBV3-1 (or the pseudogene TRBV3-2), the J call TRBJ2-7; TRBD2 agrees at 12 bases. The CDR3 consists of 14 residues. Germline assignment: CDR1 LGHDT and CDR2 YNNKEL (reference sequence). The ends lost 1 base at V and 10 bases at J; junction bases unmatched: 5. The CDR3 spells CASSQGLAGVEQYF. As DNA, the CDR3 is TGTGCCAGCAGCCAAGGACTAGCGGGGGTAGAACAGTACTTC.

The chain uses TRBV30 and TRBJ1-1, with 7 bases identical to TRBD1. The trim removed 5 bases at V and 8 bases at J, leaving 5 bases unmatched. CDR1 is GTSNPN and CDR2 is SVGIG in the germline V gene (reference sequence). This CDR3 has 11 amino acids. CDR3 protein: CAWQTRGEAFF. DNA for the CDR3: TGTGCCTGGCAGACCAGGGGGGAAGCTTTCTTT.

The chain recombines TRBV10-3 with TRBJ2-3; a possible D gene is TRBD2 (6 bases). With 6 bases removed from V and 0 bases from J, the gap between germline ends came to 7 bases. CDR1 is ENHRY and CDR2 is SYGVKD in the germline V gene. The CDR3 extends over 13 amino acids. The CDR3 DNA reads TGTGCCATCAGCGGGACTAGCACAGATACGCAGTATTTT. Its protein product is CAISGTSTDTQYF.

This clone has only a few counts. The CDR3 loop is CASSLVGQGTGEQYF. The CDR3 nucleotides read TGCGCCAGCAGTCTGGTGGGACAGGGAACAGGCGAGCAGTACTTC. This chain joins TRBV5-1 and TRBJ2-7, with 9 bases identical to TRBD1. The junction had 12 bases not matched to a gene; V was cut back by 5 bases and J by 6 bases. This CDR3 contains 15 residues. Germline CDR1 SGHRS, CDR2 YFSETQ.

This chain connects TRBV27 to TRBJ1-1; D uncertain. The length of the CDR3 is 17 residues. Per germline, CDR1 MNHEY and CDR2 SMNVEV (reference sequence). V was clipped by 4 bases and J by 0 bases, with 18 bases between them. The CDR3 region has the DNA TGTGCCAGCAGTTCCCGACACCCTATTCGCATGAACACTGAAGCTTTCTTT. It yields the protein CASSSRHPIRMNTEAFF.